These 21 T cell receptor beta chains share one sample of origin, sequenced in a study of blood T cell repertoires in COVID-19 (dated by TCRdb to about 2020). Libraries were constructed by the immunoSEQ multiplex PCR assay. Drawn from immuneACCESS, this table holds only the in-frame rearrangements with V and J called that TCRdb kept. Clones are partly lost; checked studies trace under half to an unresolved V gene and leave the rest unexplained. This sample comprises about 670,000 clones, approximately 90% of them detected only once. The ten top clones hold over 0.2% of the sample. Sequenced sample: peripheral blood. These receptors were taken from a woman between 18 and 29 years old with acute or convalescent COVID-19.

This clone was seen just once. This chain joins TRBV19 and TRBJ2-1; TRBD2 matches 7 bases. This CDR3 has 16 amino acids. V was clipped by 3 bases and J by 0 bases; unmatched bases: 5. Germline assignment: CDR1 LNHDA and CDR2 SQIVND (reference sequence). The CDR3 reads CASSITSEVSYNEQFF. CDR3 nucleotides: TGTGCCAGTAGTATCACTAGCGAAGTCTCCTACAATGAGCAGTTCTTC. Filled out from reference TRBV19 and TRBJ2-1, the complete variable domain reads DGGITQSPKYLFRKEGQNVTLSCEQNLNHDAMYWYRQDPGQGLRLIYYSQIVNDFQKGDIAEGYSVSREKKESFPLTVTSAQKNPTAFYLCASSITSEVSYNEQFFGPGTRLTVL.

The V call is TRBV6-5, the J call TRBJ1-5; 9 bases align to TRBD1. V lost 6 bases to trimming and J lost 5 bases; unmatched junction nucleotides: 2. The germline gives CDR1 MNHEY, CDR2 SVGAGI. The CDR3 spans 13 residues. CDR3 in amino acids: CASRWTGDQPQHF. The CDR3 DNA reads as TGTGCCAGCAGATGGACAGGGGATCAGCCCCAGCATTTT.

The gene calls are TRBV3-1 (or the pseudogene TRBV3-2) and TRBJ1-1; D gene unclear. This CDR3 has 16 residues. Looked up from germline, CDR1 is LGHDT and CDR2 is YNNKEL (reference sequence). Trimming cost V 4 bases and J 0 bases, with 15 bases left between them. The CDR3 DNA sequence: TGTGCCAGCAGCCGGCGGGGTGCGAGTATGAACACTGAAGCTTTCTTT. Its protein product is CASSRRGASMNTEAFF.

J is TRBJ1-1 and V is TRBV23-1; TRBD1 agrees at 10 bases. TRBV23-1 is marked as an open reading frame, function uncertain. J gave up 5 bases and V 7 bases, and 13 bases lay outside the gene matches. The CDR3 is made up of 16 amino acids. This CDR3 reads CASMSRPGQGGTEAFF. In DNA form, the CDR3 reads TGCGCCAGCATGTCTCGACCCGGACAGGGGGGAACTGAAGCTTTCTTT.

The chain employs TRBV2 and TRBJ1-5; D perhaps matches TRBD1 (6 bases). The CDR3 totals 14 residues. Germline lookup yields CDR1 SNHLY and CDR2 FYNNEI. V lost 6 bases, J lost 3 bases, and 12 bases lay in between. The CDR3 DNA is TGTGCCAGCAGACCAGGGGCGATCAATCAGCCCCAGCATTTT. This sequence encodes CASRPGAINQPQHF.

The chain couples TRBV5-1 to TRBJ1-2; 7 bases agree with TRBD1. The CDR3 loop spans 13 amino acids. The junction had 9 bases not matched to a gene; V was cut back by 7 bases and J by 6 bases. Germline-derived CDR1 and CDR2 are SGHRS and YFSETQ. The CDR3 coding sequence is TGCGCCAGCCGGACTAACACAGGGGATGGCTACACCTTC. It encodes CASRTNTGDGYTF.

V and J are TRBV24-1 and TRBJ2-1, with 12 positions matching TRBD2. Germline assignment: CDR1 KGHDR and CDR2 SFDVKD. This CDR3 has 15 amino acids. V lost 5 bases, J lost 7 bases, and 5 bases stayed unmatched. CDR3 sequence (DNA): TGTGCCACCAGTGTTGGGACTAGCGGGCGTAATGAGCAGTTCTTC. Translation: CATSVGTSGRNEQFF.

The chain couples TRBV9 to TRBJ1-3; 9 bases are a match to TRBD1. The CDR3 contains 15 residues. Looked up from germline, CDR1 is SGDLS and CDR2 is YYNGEE. Trimming took 5 bases from V and 3 from J; bases not matched to a gene: 6. CDR3 sequence: CASSIQGAVGNTIYF. For the CDR3, the DNA is TGTGCCAGCAGTATACAGGGGGCTGTTGGAAACACCATATATTTT.

This chain connects TRBV14 to TRBJ1-2; D is possibly TRBD1 (5 bases). V dropped 2 bases and J dropped 4 bases, with 11 bases sitting between them. CDR1 and CDR2 (germline): SGHDN, FVKESK. CDR3 length: 14 amino acids. Here the CDR3 reads CASSQWGSAYGYTF. Written as DNA, the CDR3 is TGTGCCAGCAGCCAATGGGGCAGCGCCTATGGCTACACCTTC.

This chain uses TRBV9 with TRBJ1-2; 7 nucleotides agree with TRBD1. CDR1 is SGDLS, CDR2 YYNGEE, per germline. The V and J ends lost 3 bases and 9 bases, in that order; junction bases with no gene match: 5. CDR3 size: 12 residues. CDR3 coding DNA: TGTGCCAGCAGCGACCGACAGGGCAGCTACACCTTC. Its protein product is CASSDRQGSYTF.

This clone occurred once. CDR3 loop: CASSEIAGALNEQFF. Here the CDR3 DNA reads TGTGCCAGCAGTGAAATAGCGGGAGCCCTTAATGAGCAGTTCTTC. The chain carries TRBV6-1 and TRBJ2-1; 9 bases agree with TRBD2. The CDR3 spans 15 residues. Trimming at V came to 2 bases and at J to 7 bases, leaving 6 bases not matched to a gene. The germline V gene encodes CDR1 MNHNS and CDR2 SASEGT.

In this sample, this clone turned up a few times. This sequence joins TRBV6-6 and TRBJ2-7; no clear D. There are 16 residues in the CDR3. CDR1 and CDR2 from the germline V gene are MNHNY and SVGAGI (reference sequence). V lost 6 bases to trimming and J lost 2 bases, with 20 bases between them. Here the CDR3 reads CASRGFSFRFPYEQYF. As DNA, the CDR3 is TGTGCCAGCAGAGGATTCTCATTCAGGTTCCCCTACGAGCAGTACTTC.

The chain combines TRBV7-8 with TRBJ1-2, with TRBD1 matching over 8 bases. Germline-derived CDR1 and CDR2 are SGHVS and FQNEAQ. The CDR3 extends over 16 amino acids. The ends lost 2 bases at V and 2 bases at J; junction bases unmatched: 7. The CDR3 sequence is CASSLLLDRENYGYTF. For the CDR3, the DNA is TGTGCCAGCAGCTTACTTTTGGACAGGGAGAACTATGGCTACACCTTC.

CDR3 nucleotides: TGTGCCAGCAGCCCCCCCGCAGGGGTCAACCAAGAGACCCAGTACTTC. Translation gives CASSPPAGVNQETQYF. The chain has TRBV7-9 and TRBJ2-5, with D possibly being TRBD1 (6 bases). The CDR3 has 16 amino acids. V gave up 5 bases and J gave up 0 bases, with 16 bases separating them. CDR1 is SEHNR, CDR2 FQNEAQ, per germline (reference sequence).

The rearrangement joins TRBV4-1 to TRBJ1-4; D might be TRBD1 (6 bases). Germline V gene data show CDR1 as MGHRA and CDR2 as YSYEKL. V was trimmed by 4 bases and J by 8 bases, leaving 14 bases between them. The CDR3 runs 14 residues. The CDR3 spells CASSPLRGQEKLFF. CDR3 nucleotide sequence: TGCGCCAGCAGCCCGTTGCGGGGGCAAGAAAAACTGTTTTTT.

The chain joins TRBV25-1 to TRBJ1-2, with 8 bases lining up with TRBD1. Germline V CDR1 and CDR2: MGHDK, SYGVNS. The J segment lost 5 bases and the V segment lost 5 bases, leaving 4 bases of the junction unmatched. The CDR3 has 13 residues. CDR3: CASSLGQVYGYTF. CDR3 DNA sequence: TGTGCCAGCAGTCTGGGACAGGTGTATGGCTACACCTTC.

The rearrangement uses TRBV30 and TRBJ1-5; TRBD1 matches 8 bases. Germline V gene data show CDR1 as GTSNPN and CDR2 as SVGIG (reference sequence). The CDR3 spans 13 residues. The ends lost 3 bases at V and 5 bases at J; junction bases unmatched: 3. CDR3 sequence (DNA): TGTGCCTGGAGCCCACAGGGGGATCAGCCCCAGCATTTT. Translation gives CAWSPQGDQPQHF.

The rearrangement uses TRBV24-1 and TRBJ1-2; weak D call: TRBD1 (5 bases). The germline CDR1 and CDR2 sequences are KGHDR and SFDVKD. The CDR3 extends over 13 amino acids. With 8 bases removed from V and 5 bases from J, the gap between germline ends came to 14 bases. The CDR3 loop is CATMDKTGYGYTF. In DNA, the CDR3 is TGTGCCACCATGGACAAAACGGGTTATGGCTACACCTTC.

In the case of this clone: The junction shows a germline mismatch at one end, possibly a read error. This rearrangement joins TRBV3-1 (or the pseudogene TRBV3-2) to TRBJ2-7; D perhaps matches TRBD1 (7 bases). The CDR3 has 17 amino acids. The germline CDR1 and CDR2 sequences are LGHDT and YNNKEL (reference sequence). The CDR3 is CVSSQDGGGSPHYEQYF. As DNA, the CDR3 is TGTGTCAGCAGCCAAGATGGAGGGGGCTCCCCTCACTACGAGCAGTACTTC.

The chain links TRBV13 to TRBJ1-1, with 7 bases that match TRBD1. Germline V gene sequence: CDR1 PRHDT, CDR2 FYEKMQ (reference sequence). The CDR3 is 19 amino acids. The ends lost 2 bases at V and 1 base at J; junction bases unmatched: 16. The DNA of the CDR3 is TGTGCCAGCAGCTTACGGAGAGGTGTGAACAGGGGCCCGAACACTGAAGCTTTCTTT. Its protein is CASSLRRGVNRGPNTEAFF. Variable domain in full (rest from reference TRBV13 and TRBJ1-1): AAGVIQSPRHLIKEKRETATLKCYPIPRHDTVYWYQQGPGQDPQFLISFYEKMQSDKGSIPDRFSAQQFSDYHSELNMSSLELGDSALYFCASSLRRGVNRGPNTEAFFGQGTRLTVV.

The chain employs TRBV19 and TRBJ2-1, with 9 bases aligning to TRBD2. The CDR3 runs to 17 residues. The V gene's germline CDR1 is LNHDA and CDR2 SQIVND (reference sequence). The V segment lost 1 base and the J segment 4 bases; nucleotides outside the gene matches: 8. CDR3 protein: CASSIARTSVGYNEQFF. For the CDR3, the DNA is TGTGCCAGTAGTATAGCCAGGACTAGCGTGGGGTACAATGAGCAGTTCTTC.